This entry describes one TCR beta chain. The target antigen is unknown. Relative to the germline gene, one junction end is altered; a read error may explain this. These data originate in a study of T-cell reconstitution after alpha-beta-depleted transplantation in children. The authors prepared the TCRbeta library with unique molecular identifiers. TCRdb processed the PCR reads anew with MiXCR; each CDR3 protein has one entry. Of about 590,000 distinct CDR3 sequences detected, 10% to 15% appear once; the ten largest clones hold around 2.2%. Findings of the study overall: Alpha-beta T cells present about two months after transplant were reported to originate from several hundred expanded graft clones. When one year had passed after transplant, most T-cell counts and diversity came from newly produced T cells. The study traced high day-60 TCRbeta diversity in some patients to surviving recipient T cells and thymic progenitors.

The length of the CDR3 is 16 residues. Germline CDR1 reads KGHDR; CDR2 reads SFDVKD. The chain recombines TRBV24-1 with TRBJ2-1; no clear D. This sequence was found in a male patient between 5 and 17 years old who had a stem cell transplant for acute myeloid leukemia, so the T cells may come from the graft donor. Material: PBMCs, mostly from graft donor cells, obtained 360 days after TCRalphabeta/CD19-depleted stem cell transplant. The CDR3 here is CATSDLKRSSYNEQLF. As DNA, the CDR3 is TGTGCCACCAGTGATTTAAAGCGTAGCTCCTACAATGAGCAGCTCTTC.